Shown below are 17 T cell receptor beta chains from a single sample sequenced in a study of T cells after yellow fever vaccination. TCRdb redid the calling of the 5' RACE reads with MiXCR, one entry per CDR3 protein. In the table there are hundreds of thousands of distinct CDR3 sequences, around 3.6% of which are singletons. The specimen comprised PBMCs, sampled on the day of the yellow fever booster vaccination. These receptors all come from a young man who received the YFV17D yellow fever vaccine.

This clonotype was seen only a few times. This chain links TRBV6-5 with TRBJ2-1; 11 bases are shared with TRBD2. Germline V lookup: CDR1 MNHEY, CDR2 SVGAGI. V gave up 5 bases and J gave up 0 bases; unmatched junction bases: 6. The CDR3 totals 17 residues. Written as DNA, the CDR3 is TGTGCCAGCAGTGGGGGACTAGCGGATTACTCCTACAATGAGCAGTTCTTC. It translates to CASSGGLADYSYNEQFF.

This clonotype was detected many times. This rearrangement joins TRBV5-1 to TRBJ1-1; possible D gene TRBD1, 5 bases. V lost 4 bases and J lost 4, with 20 bases in between. Germline-derived CDR1 and CDR2 are SGHRS and YFSETQ. This CDR3 spans 16 amino acids. The CDR3 loop is CASSPVEGLKGTEAFF. The CDR3 DNA sequence: TGCGCCAGCAGCCCAGTAGAGGGGCTCAAGGGCACTGAAGCTTTCTTT. The entire variable domain, with the rest obtained from reference TRBV5-1 and TRBJ1-1, is as follows: KAGVTQTPRYLIKTRGQQVTLSCSPISGHRSVSWYQQTPGQGLQFLFEYFSETQRNKGNFPGRFSGRQFSNSRSEMNVSTLELGDSALYLCASSPVEGLKGTEAFFGQGTRLTVV.

This clonotype was counted ten times or more. The rearrangement joins TRBV7-7 to TRBJ2-5; no definite D call. The CDR3 contains 15 residues. The V gene's germline CDR1 is SSHAT and CDR2 FNYEAQ (reference sequence). The germline V and J ends were trimmed by 5 bases and 5 bases, with 18 bases remaining between them. The CDR3 is CASSDKTGRTETQYF. CDR3 in DNA: TGTGCCAGCAGCGATAAGACGGGCCGTACGGAGACCCAGTACTTC.

This clonotype was observed a few times. The chain carries TRBV15 and TRBJ2-6; TRBD1 might be the D (6 bases). Trimming shortened V by 2 bases and J by 4 bases, and 12 bases separated the two germline ends. CDR1 LNHNV and CDR2 YYDKDF come from the germline V gene (reference sequence). The CDR3 is 16 residues long. CDR3 sequence reads: CATSRNSGAGANVLTF. The CDR3 DNA sequence: TGTGCCACCAGCAGAAACTCAGGGGCCGGGGCCAACGTCCTGACTTTC.

This clonotype was counted ten times or more. The V gene is TRBV12-3 or TRBV12-4, the J gene TRBJ2-7; D remains unclear. Trimming left V 3 bases short and J 6 bases short, with 6 bases between. This CDR3 contains 11 residues. CDR3 region: CASSFLAEQYF. The CDR3 DNA reads TGTGCCAGCAGTTTTCTGGCCGAGCAGTACTTC.

At least ten counts were recorded for this clonotype. The chain is built from TRBV29-1 and TRBJ2-7; D is undetermined. V was shortened by 4 bases and J by 4 bases, with 8 bases between the two germline ends. This CDR3 is built from 11 residues. In germline, CDR1 is SQVTM, CDR2 ANQGSEA. This chain's CDR3 is CSVGEGYEQYF. CDR3 coding DNA: TGCAGCGTTGGTGAAGGATACGAGCAGTACTTC.

The CDR3 is CASSRYRGETQYF. CDR3 nucleotides: TGCGCCAGCAGTCGCTACAGGGGTGAGACCCAGTACTTC. The gene calls are TRBV23-1 and TRBJ2-5; TRBD1 aligns across 7 bases. TRBV23-1 is filed as an ORF, its function uncertain. The CDR3 is 13 amino acids. With 4 bases clipped from V and 5 bases from J, the junction kept 4 bases outside the gene matches.

The rearrangement joins TRBV7-9 to TRBJ2-4; 7 bases fit TRBD1. Per the germline V gene, CDR1 is SEHNR and CDR2 is FQNEAQ (reference sequence). The junction had 4 bases not matched to a gene; V was cut back by 1 base and J by 1 base. CDR3 length equals 16 residues. The CDR3 loop reads CASSLDFRGAKNIQYF. DNA for the CDR3: TGTGCCAGCAGCTTAGACTTCAGGGGGGCCAAAAACATTCAGTACTTC.

V usage is TRBV7-2 and J usage is TRBJ1-2; perhaps TRBD1 as D (6 bases). This CDR3 spans 15 amino acids. V gave up 2 bases and J gave up 4 bases, with 14 bases separating them. Germline CDR1 SGHTA, CDR2 FQGNSA. The CDR3 DNA sequence: TGTGCCAGCAGCTTATACGGGGGCCCAAGCTATGGCTACACCTTC. The encoded protein is CASSLYGGPSYGYTF.

This clonotype was detected a few times. This chain links TRBV4-1 with TRBJ1-6, with 12 bases that match TRBD1. Germline lookup yields CDR1 MGHRA and CDR2 YSYEKL. Trimming removed 3 bases from V and 7 bases from J; junction bases left unmatched: 7. CDR3 size: 17 residues. CDR3 residues: CASSHPGQGAKNSPLHF. The CDR3 coding sequence is TGCGCCAGCAGCCACCCGGGACAGGGGGCAAAGAATTCACCCCTCCACTTT.

The chain employs TRBV18 and TRBJ1-2, with a weak D call TRBD1 (5 bases). Trimming left V 3 bases short and J 8 bases short, with 16 bases between. CDR1 KGHSH and CDR2 LQKENI come from the germline V gene. This CDR3 has 14 amino acids. The CDR3 here is CASSPPGLAEGYTF. CDR3 nucleotide sequence: TGTGCCAGCTCACCCCCGGGGCTGGCGGAGGGCTACACCTTC.

There are a few counts of this clonotype. The rearrangement joins TRBV12-3 or TRBV12-4 to TRBJ1-1; TRBD1 might be the D (6 bases). The CDR3 spans 17 residues. Trimming left V 6 bases short and J 5 bases short, with 25 bases between. The CDR3, as DNA: TGTGCCAGCAGCTCCTACAGGGTGCGGGGGGTCGATACTGAAGCTTTCTTT. It is translated as CASSSYRVRGVDTEAFF.

This clonotype occurred many times. The chain couples TRBV29-1 to TRBJ1-4, with D unclear. This CDR3 is 14 amino acids long. Germline V gives CDR1 SQVTM, CDR2 ANQGSEA. V was clipped by 6 bases and J by 6 bases, with 17 bases between them. CDR3 sequence reads: CSVQMRRVDEKLFF. CDR3 sequence (DNA): TGCAGCGTCCAAATGAGACGGGTGGATGAAAAACTGTTTTTT.

CDR3 nucleotides: TGTGCCAGCAGCTTCGGCAGGGTTGTGGAGACCCAGTACTTC. This encodes CASSFGRVVETQYF. The rearrangement links TRBV7-2 to TRBJ2-5; a weak D match, TRBD1 (5 bases). CDR1 and CDR2 (germline): SGHTA, FQGNSA. This CDR3 spans 14 amino acids. V lost 3 bases and J lost 5, with 13 bases in between.

Only a few counts were recorded for this clonotype. The chain is built from TRBV27 and TRBJ1-5; no clear D. CDR3 length equals 19 residues. The V gene's germline CDR1 is MNHEY and CDR2 SMNVEV (reference sequence). V was pared by 5 bases and J by 7 bases, with 30 bases between. The CDR3 nucleotides are TGTGCCAGCAGTCCATCTCTCCTAAGGACGGAGGTTCTCGAGCAGCCCCAGCATTTT. As protein: CASSPSLLRTEVLEQPQHF.

This chain links TRBV29-1 with TRBJ2-7, with 11 bases aligning to TRBD2. Per germline, CDR1 SQVTM and CDR2 ANQGSEA. The J segment lost 7 bases and the V segment lost 6 bases, leaving 14 bases of the junction unmatched. CDR3 length: 15 residues. The CDR3 reads CSVLGFGTSGLEQYF. The CDR3 DNA reads as TGCAGCGTCCTAGGGTTTGGGACTAGCGGTTTAGAGCAGTACTTC.

This clonotype has ten or more counts. The chain is built from TRBV10-2 and TRBJ2-7; no firm D call. CDR3 length equals 13 residues. Germline CDR1 and CDR2: WSHSY and SAAADI. Trimming stripped 5 bases from V and 2 bases from J, with 10 bases between. The CDR3 is CASSPQAAYEQYF. CDR3 bases: TGCGCCAGCAGTCCCCAGGCTGCCTACGAGCAGTACTTC.